Below are 8 T cell receptor beta chains sequenced from a single sample in a study of blood T cell repertoires in COVID-19 (TCRdb year 2020). Libraries were prepared through the immunoSEQ multiplex PCR assay. The immuneACCESS repertoire file appears here via TCRdb, limited to in-frame rearrangements. These files lack a portion of the clones; in checked studies, under half of the deficit traces to unresolved V genes, and the cause of the others is not known. This sample has some 250,000 clones in its table, and about 87% of those were observed once. The ten largest clones add up to approximately 7.2% of the sample. Sequencing used peripheral blood. The receptors were sampled from a woman in her 70s with active or convalescent COVID-19.

V is TRBV29-1 and J is TRBJ1-1; D gene uncertain. The V gene's germline CDR1 is SQVTM and CDR2 ANQGSEA. The V and J ends lost 6 bases and 0 bases respectively, with 14 bases between them. The CDR3 contains 14 residues. DNA of the CDR3: TGCAGCGTCGGCTCGGGTTTGGTGAACACTGAAGCTTTCTTT. Translation gives CSVGSGLVNTEAFF.

The chain couples TRBV18 to TRBJ1-3, with D perhaps matching TRBD1 (6 bases). Per the germline V gene, CDR1 is KGHSH and CDR2 is LQKENI. CDR3 length: 18 residues. The V end was cut by 8 bases, the J end by 1 base, with 24 bases between. DNA for the CDR3: TGTGCCAGCCCTACCGCCCCGGGGGGCTTGGGGTCTGGAAACACCATATATTTT. Translation: CASPTAPGGLGSGNTIYF.

The rearrangement joins TRBV9 to TRBJ1-4; no reliable D call. Germline loops: CDR1 SGDLS, CDR2 YYNGEE. The CDR3 covers 14 residues. Trimming took 4 bases from V and 5 from J, leaving 12 bases between them. This CDR3 is CASSLGRSNEKLFF. The DNA of the CDR3 is TGTGCCAGCAGCCTAGGGCGGTCAAATGAAAAACTGTTTTTT.

The J gene is TRBJ1-3, the V gene TRBV19; 7 bases fit TRBD1. Germline CDR1 and CDR2: LNHDA and SQIVND (reference sequence). V shed 4 bases and J 2 bases; nucleotides not matched to a gene: 5. CDR3 length: 15 residues. The CDR3 spells CASSTNQGAGNTIYF. The CDR3 DNA is TGTGCCAGTAGTACAAACCAGGGGGCTGGAAACACCATATATTTT.

The genes are TRBV29-1 and TRBJ2-3; D gene unclear. CDR1 and CDR2 (germline): SQVTM, ANQGSEA. The CDR3 has 14 residues. V lost 6 bases and J 0 bases, leaving 13 bases between the germline ends. The CDR3 spells CSVVGTASTDTQYF. CDR3 DNA sequence: TGCAGCGTAGTCGGAACAGCTAGCACAGATACGCAGTATTTT.

The chain couples TRBV7-6 to TRBJ2-3, with D hard to call. Germline V lookup: CDR1 SGHVS, CDR2 FNYEAQ. The CDR3 loop spans 13 amino acids. V lost 3 bases, J lost 6 bases, and 10 bases lay in between. The CDR3 loop is CASSFTESDTQYF. The DNA of the CDR3 is TGTGCCAGCAGCTTTACCGAGTCGGATACGCAGTATTTT.

V and J are TRBV29-1 and TRBJ2-1; D call uncertain. Trimming removed 7 bases at V and 0 bases at J, with 10 bases between. Germline lookup yields CDR1 SQVTM and CDR2 ANQGSEA. This CDR3 contains 13 residues. CDR3 nucleotides: TGCAGCGCGGTCCTATTCTCCTACAATGAGCAGTTCTTC. It is translated as CSAVLFSYNEQFF.

The genes are TRBV3-1 (or the pseudogene TRBV3-2) and TRBJ1-5, with D uncertain. This CDR3 comprises 19 residues. Germline V gene lookup returns CDR1 LGHDT and CDR2 YNNKEL (reference sequence). Trimming removed 3 bases from V and 6 bases from J, with 27 bases in between. In DNA, the CDR3 is TGTGCCAGCAGCCACGAAAGCAAGTTTTTAGAAGAGGCCCGTCAGCCCCAGCATTTT. Its protein is CASSHESKFLEEARQPQHF.